The rows below give T cell receptor beta chains drawn from one sample of a study of blood T cell repertoires in COVID-19. Clones were sequenced by immunoSEQ multiplex PCR, and TCRdb holds only the in-frame ones, with some missing. The sample lists about 370,000 clones, around 87% occurring once. The sequenced sample consisted of peripheral blood. These receptors were obtained from a woman in her twenties or thirties with COVID-19, enrolled during active disease. Each CDR3 is given with its conserved first and last residue. The D gene is left open where the match is weak. Only part of the rows carry a size: once, few, many, or a class if the clone is expanded.

TRBJ1-2,.,.,TRBV28,CASSLFGGVRGYTF,TGTGCCAGCAGTTTATTCGGAGGGGTAAGAGGCTACACCTTC
TRBJ2-7,.,TRBD1,TRBV27,CASSLSTGGGYEQYF,TGTGCCAGCAGTTTATCTACAGGGGGCGGCTACGAGCAGTACTTC
TRBJ1-5,.,TRBD1,TRBV2,CASTGTENQPQHF,TGTGCCAGCACCGGGACAGAAAATCAGCCCCAGCATTTT
TRBJ2-7,.,TRBD2,TRBV5-1,CASRTGSGTTYEQYF,TGCGCCAGCAGAACTGGTAGCGGGACAACCTACGAGCAGTACTTC
TRBJ2-7,.,TRBD1,TRBV11-2,CASSLSGTGYEQYF,TGTGCCAGCAGCCTCTCCGGGACAGGGTACGAGCAGTACTTC
TRBJ1-2,.,.,TRBV30,CAWDDRPSNYGYTF,TGTGCCTGGGATGACAGGCCTTCTAACTATGGCTACACCTTC
TRBJ2-7,once,.,TRBV7-2,CASSVTGISSYEQYF,TGTGCCAGCAGCGTAACAGGGATAAGCTCCTACGAGCAGTACTTC
TRBJ2-5,.,.,TRBV15,CATSRVVNHQETQYF,TGTGCCACCAGCAGAGTAGTCAACCACCAAGAGACCCAGTACTTC
TRBJ2-5,once,.,TRBV19,CASNPGGSIETQYF,TGTGCCAGTAACCCCGGTGGGAGTATAGAGACCCAGTACTTC
TRBJ2-1,.,.,TRBV27,CASSLAASYNEQFF,TGTGCCAGCAGTTTAGCGGCGTCCTACAATGAGCAGTTCTTC
TRBJ1-4,.,TRBD1,TRBV5-1,CASSSGTGGEKLFF,TGCGCCAGCAGCTCCGGGACAGGGGGAGAAAAACTGTTTTTT
TRBJ2-3,.,.,TRBV4-3,CASSQDSGSSTDTQYF,TGCGCCAGCAGCCAAGATTCCGGGAGTAGCACAGATACGCAGTATTTT
TRBJ2-7,.,.,TRBV10-2,CASSDSLETSYEQYF,TGCGCCAGCAGTGACTCCTTGGAGACTTCCTACGAGCAGTACTTC
TRBJ1-2,.,TRBD1,TRBV11-2,CASSKTGGNGYTF,TGTGCCAGCAGCAAGACAGGGGGTAACGGCTACACCTTC
TRBJ1-1,.,.,TRBV7-2,CASSLGGGLGTEAFF,TGTGCCAGCAGCTTAGGGGGGGGGCTAGGAACTGAAGCTTTCTTT
TRBJ2-1,.,.,TRBV5-1,CASMEGPKNYNEQFF,TGCGCCAGCATGGAGGGGCCCAAAAACTACAATGAGCAGTTCTTC
TRBJ2-4,.,TRBD2,TRBV6-2/TRBV6-3,CASSYELAATKNIQYF,TGTGCCAGCAGTTACGAGCTAGCGGCAACCAAAAACATTCAGTACTTC
TRBJ2-7,.,TRBD1,TRBV2,CASSRPGQGHEQYF,TGTGCCAGCAGTCGGCCGGGACAGGGACACGAGCAGTACTTC
TRBJ2-7,.,.,TRBV11-2,CASSFRTGFSYEQYF,TGTGCCAGCAGCTTCCGCACAGGCTTCTCCTACGAGCAGTACTTC
TRBJ2-3,.,.,TRBV1,CTSSRLLAGGVSTQYF,TGCACCAGCAGCCGCCTCCTAGCGGGAGGGGTGAGTACGCAGTATTTT
TRBJ2-7,.,.,TRBV6-5,CASRVPGHGASEQYF,TGTGCCAGCAGAGTACCGGGACATGGGGCCTCCGAGCAGTACTTC
TRBJ2-5,.,.,TRBV4-2,CASSQSPATGTRETQYF,TGTGCCAGCAGCCAATCCCCCGCCACCGGGACACGAGAGACCCAGTACTTC
TRBJ2-7,.,TRBD1,TRBV10-2,CASSALTGGGSYEQYF,TGCGCCAGCAGTGCCTTGACAGGGGGGGGATCCTACGAGCAGTACTTC
TRBJ2-1,.,.,TRBV11-1,CASSPRAGTYNEQFF,TGTGCCAGCAGCCCTCGGGCAGGGACCTACAATGAGCAGTTCTTC
TRBJ1-5,.,.,TRBV4-1,CASSQGENQPQHF,TGCGCCAGCAGCCAAGGCGAAAATCAGCCCCAGCATTTT
TRBJ1-4,.,TRBD1,TRBV18,CASSPRQGSGEKLFF,TGTGCCAGCTCACCCCGACAGGGTTCGGGTGAAAAACTGTTTTTT
TRBJ2-1,.,TRBD2,TRBV5-1,CASRTSGRSNEQFF,TGCGCCAGCAGGACTAGCGGGAGGAGCAATGAGCAGTTCTTC
TRBJ2-2,once,.,TRBV11-3,CASSLVGTKNTGELFF,TGTGCCAGCAGCTTAGTAGGGACAAAGAACACCGGGGAGCTGTTTTTT
TRBJ2-1,.,TRBD2,TRBV30,CAWSVAPWGGGNEQFF,TGTGCCTGGAGTGTAGCCCCCTGGGGCGGGGGGAATGAGCAGTTCTTC
TRBJ2-3,.,.,TRBV7-9,CASSARSLTDTQYF,TGTGCCAGCAGCGCACGTTCACTCACCGATACGCAGTATTTT
TRBJ2-1,.,.,TRBV5-1,CASSSVGLPSGNEQFF,TGCGCCAGCAGCTCGGTAGGACTACCTTCGGGGAATGAGCAGTTCTTC